This TCR beta chain was sequenced in a study of blood T cell repertoires in COVID-19. Across the study: Samples of COVID-19 (acute and convalescent) were obtained from the United States, Italy and Spain.

Allocation to cohorts depended on clinical history reported by the participants. Two negative PCRs, clearance, or symptom resolution characterized the recovered Cohort 3 donors. The V and J ends lost 4 bases and 3 bases, in that order; junction bases with no gene match: 6. The CDR3 sequence is 16 residues long. CDR1 is SGHRS and CDR2 is YFSETQ in the germline V gene. The assay was immunoSEQ multiplex PCR, and TCRdb's table has in-frame clones only and misses some. The sample has 350,000 or so clones, 92% seen once. This clone was seen once. The receptor's source is a woman aged 25-40 years who had recovered from COVID-19. Material: PBMCs or T cells enriched from blood (not recorded which). The chain combines TRBV5-1 with TRBJ2-3; 12 nucleotides agree with TRBD2. The CDR3 is CASSPRLAGATDTQYF. CDR3 sequence (DNA): TGCGCCAGCAGCCCCAGACTAGCGGGGGCTACAGATACGCAGTATTTT.